Listed here are 10 T cell receptor beta chains from one sample, sequenced in a study of regulatory T cells in long-lasting Graves disease (dated by TCRdb to the early 2020s). Library preparation employed multiplex PCR. The sample was run on an Illumina HiSeq 4000. TCR beta libraries were built with iRepertoire HTBI primers and Arm-PCR amplification of CDR3 regions. TCRdb reprocessed the public reads (quality trimming at Q25 with fastp, clone calling with MiXCR) and kept in-frame beta chains. Identical CDR3 protein sequences are pooled into one entry, listed with their most common genes and DNA. Here the sample has approximately 350,000 distinct CDR3 sequences; approximately 15% occur a single time. The ten largest account for roughly 29% of the sample. The time point label here, explained by the study, means: newly diagnosed GD, antithyroid drugs for less than 3 months. For both TCR sequencing and RNA sequencing, RNA was extracted from PBMCs in TRIzol.

Separately, the same data were catalogued under a study of T cells in Graves' hyperthyroidism and ophthalmopathy.

This specimen was peripheral blood mononuclear cells (PBMCs), taken at new diagnosis, from a patient treated with antithyroid drugs. The receptors originated from a man aged 40-49 years with Graves disease. Donor details come from another sample of the same person, matched by shared clones.

This clonotype was found a few times. The chain recombines TRBV19 with TRBJ1-1, with a possible D match to TRBD1 (5 bases). Germline lookup yields CDR1 LNHDA and CDR2 SQIVND (reference sequence). The CDR3 extends over 15 amino acids. The V and J ends lost 8 bases and 0 bases respectively, with 16 bases between them. The CDR3 DNA sequence: TGTGCCAGTTCAAGGCGACAGTGGATGAACACTGAAGCTTTCTTT. This sequence encodes CASSRRQWMNTEAFF. The variable domain in full, completed from reference TRBV19 and TRBJ1-1, reads DGGITQSPKYLFRKEGQNVTLSCEQNLNHDAMYWYRQDPGQGLRLIYYSQIVNDFQKGDIAEGYSVSREKKESFPLTVTSAQKNPTAFYLCASSRRQWMNTEAFFGQGTRLTVV.

This clonotype was seen at least ten times. The chain couples TRBV30 to TRBJ1-2; no definite D call. V lost 2 bases and J 3 bases, leaving 10 bases between the germline ends. CDR3 length equals 13 residues. Per germline, CDR1 GTSNPN and CDR2 SVGIG (reference sequence). The CDR3 DNA sequence: TGTGCCTGGAGTCCTCCAGGCTACTATGGCTACACCTTC. This sequence encodes CAWSPPGYYGYTF.

This clonotype was seen ten or more times. The chain uses TRBV5-1 and TRBJ2-1; 7 bases align to TRBD2. The length of the CDR3 is 14 residues. Looked up from germline, CDR1 is SGHRS and CDR2 is YFSETQ. V was pared by 4 bases and J by 8 bases, with 9 bases of the junction left unmatched. The chain's CDR3 is CASSGRAGIDEQFF. CDR3 DNA sequence: TGCGCCAGCAGCGGGAGGGCAGGGATTGATGAGCAGTTCTTC.

This clonotype showed up just a few times. This chain joins TRBV4-3 and TRBJ2-3; D remains unclear. Germline CDR1 is LGHNA and CDR2 is YSLEER. The CDR3 has 15 amino acids. V lost 0 bases to trimming and J lost 4 bases, with 11 bases between them. The CDR3 loop is CASSQDPASSDTQYF. The DNA of the CDR3 is TGCGCCAGCAGCCAAGACCCAGCGTCCTCAGATACGCAGTATTTT.

This clonotype was seen repeatedly, ten times or more. The chain recombines TRBV7-2 with TRBJ1-4; tentatively, D is TRBD1 (6 bases). Germline lookup yields CDR1 SGHTA and CDR2 FQGNSA. Trimming left V 5 bases short and J 6 bases short, with 16 bases between. This CDR3 is built from 15 residues. This chain's CDR3 is CASSRNQGSHEKLFF. In nucleotides, the CDR3 is TGTGCCAGCAGCCGTAACCAGGGGAGTCATGAAAAACTGTTTTTT. Full variable domain (missing parts from reference TRBV7-2 and TRBJ1-4): GAGVSQSPSNKVTEKGKDVELRCDPISGHTALYWYRQSLGQGLEFLIYFQGNSAPDKSGLPSDRFSAERTGGSVSTLTIQRTQQEDSAVYLCASSRNQGSHEKLFFGSGTQLSVL.

This clonotype has more than one count but fewer than ten. This chain uses TRBV7-9 with TRBJ2-5; TRBD1 agrees at 8 bases. This CDR3 region has 18 residues. The junction had 14 bases not matched to a gene; V was cut back by 1 base and J by 4 bases. CDR1 and CDR2 (germline): SEHNR, FQNEAQ (reference sequence). DNA for the CDR3: TGTGCCAGCAGCTTAGTATATTGGACAGGGACCGTGAGAGAGACCCAGTACTTC. Protein: CASSLVYWTGTVRETQYF. Full variable domain (rest looked up from reference TRBV7-9 and TRBJ2-5): DTGVSQNPRHKITKRGQNVTFRCDPISEHNRLYWYRQTLGQGPEFLTYFQNEAQLEKSRLLSDRFSAERPKGSFSTLEIQRTEQGDSAMYLCASSLVYWTGTVRETQYFGPGTRLLVL.

The table lists this clonotype with a few counts. V gene TRBV14 combines with J gene TRBJ1-1; 9 bases align to TRBD1. The V and J ends lost 0 bases and 5 bases, in that order; junction bases with no gene match: 7. The CDR3 runs to 16 residues. Germline V gene sequence: CDR1 SGHDN, CDR2 FVKESK. CDR3 bases: TGTGCCAGCAGCCAAGATGGGACAGGGTCTTGGACTGAAGCTTTCTTT. Translating it yields CASSQDGTGSWTEAFF.

This clonotype was counted ten times or more. V and J are TRBV27 and TRBJ1-4; D gene unclear. CDR3 size: 15 residues. The V end was cut by 7 bases, the J end by 0 bases, with 12 bases between. Germline assignment: CDR1 MNHEY and CDR2 SMNVEV (reference sequence). The CDR3 sequence is CASMRVRATNEKLFF. As DNA, the CDR3 is TGTGCCAGCATGCGAGTCCGGGCAACTAATGAAAAACTGTTTTTT. The full variable domain, rest sourced from reference TRBV27 and TRBJ1-4, is EAQVTQNPRYLITVTGKKLTVTCSQNMNHEYMSWYRQDPGLGLRQIYYSMNVEVTDKGDVPEGYKVSRKEKRNFPLILESPSPNQTSLYFCASMRVRATNEKLFFGSGTQLSVL.

In this sample, this clonotype turned up many times. The V gene is TRBV27, the J gene TRBJ1-4; D call uncertain. CDR3 length: 16 residues. The V end was cut by 3 bases, the J end by 3 bases, with 14 bases between. The V gene's germline CDR1 is MNHEY and CDR2 SMNVEV (reference sequence). CDR3 DNA sequence: TGTGCCAGCAGTTTCGCATACGGGATCCCTAATGAAAAACTGTTTTTT. Protein: CASSFAYGIPNEKLFF.

This clonotype has a count of ten or more. J is TRBJ2-7 and V is TRBV11-2, with 7 bases that match TRBD2. The germline V gene encodes CDR1 SGHAT and CDR2 FQNNGV. The CDR3 consists of 12 residues. V trimming: 5 bases; J trimming: 5 bases; junction bases outside the gene matches: 3. In DNA, the CDR3 is TGTGCCAGCAGCCCCACTAGCGACGAGCAGTACTTC. Translation: CASSPTSDEQYF.